These 20 T cell receptor beta chains were sequenced from one sample in a study of regulatory T cells in long-lasting Graves disease. Construction of TCR beta libraries relied on iRepertoire HTBI primers and on Arm-PCR targeting CDR3 regions. TCRdb fed the multiplex PCR reads into MiXCR, producing one record per CDR3 protein. Among 440,000 or so distinct CDR3 sequences listed, 16% were seen once. Time point reported: newly diagnosed GD, antithyroid drugs for less than 3 months. PBMC-extracted RNA yielded the TCR library. These records were also assigned to another study, of T cells in Graves' hyperthyroidism and ophthalmopathy.

Sequencing used peripheral blood mononuclear cells (PBMCs), obtained at new diagnosis, from a patient treated with antithyroid drugs. The receptors originated from a woman aged 30 to 39 with Graves disease.

This chain connects TRBV24-1 to TRBJ2-5, with D perhaps matching TRBD1 (6 bases). CDR3 length: 15 residues. Trimming cost V 5 bases and J 1 base, with 13 bases left between them. Germline V lookup: CDR1 KGHDR, CDR2 SFDVKD. The CDR3 loop reads CATSASQGPQETQYF. The CDR3 coding sequence is TGTGCCACCAGTGCTTCTCAGGGGCCCCAAGAGACCCAGTACTTC.

In its sample, this clonotype was seen many times. The chain employs TRBV5-1 and TRBJ2-1; possible D gene TRBD2, 7 bases. Germline CDR1 and CDR2: SGHRS and YFSETQ. V lost 1 base, J lost 10 bases, and 9 bases lay in between. The CDR3 spans 12 residues. CDR3 sequence: CASSLSGGEQFF. The DNA of the CDR3 is TGCGCCAGCAGCTTGTCGGGGGGCGAGCAGTTCTTC.

This clonotype was seen many times. This chain uses TRBV29-1 with TRBJ1-2, with TRBD1 identical over 8 bases. V lost 4 bases to trimming and J lost 7 bases; unmatched junction nucleotides: 5. CDR1 is SQVTM, CDR2 ANQGSEA, per germline. The CDR3 consists of 12 residues. CDR3 bases: TGCAGCGTTGTGCAGGGGGCGGTTGGCTACACCTTC. It encodes CSVVQGAVGYTF.

This clonotype was counted at least ten times. The chain combines TRBV30 with TRBJ1-2; 9 nucleotides line up with TRBD1. The junction had 4 bases not matched to a gene; V was cut back by 0 bases and J by 2 bases. The CDR3 is 15 residues long. The germline gives CDR1 GTSNPN, CDR2 SVGIG (reference sequence). The CDR3 bases are TGTGCCTGGAGTGTACCCGGGACAGGGAACTATGGCTACACCTTC. It yields the protein CAWSVPGTGNYGYTF.

This clonotype was recorded at least ten times. CDR3 loop: CASSISGSKNIQYF. In DNA form, the CDR3 reads TGTGCCAGCAGCATATCGGGATCCAAAAACATTCAGTACTTC. The chain links TRBV27 to TRBJ2-4; TRBD2 is a possible D gene (5 bases). Germline assignment: CDR1 MNHEY and CDR2 SMNVEV (reference sequence). Deletions cut 6 bases from V and 2 bases from J, with 11 bases between. The CDR3 runs to 14 residues.

At least ten counts were recorded for this clonotype. J is TRBJ2-7 and V is TRBV28, with 8 nucleotides matching TRBD2. The CDR3 totals 16 residues. The trim removed 1 base at V and 0 bases at J, leaving 5 bases unmatched. The V gene's germline CDR1 is MDHEN and CDR2 SYDVKM. The CDR3 nucleotides are TGTGCCAGCAGTTTATCCCAGGGGACTAGCTCCTACGAGCAGTACTTC. This gives the protein CASSLSQGTSSYEQYF.

The V call is TRBV6-5, the J call TRBJ2-3; 12 bases agree with TRBD2. V lost 2 bases, J lost 0 bases, and 24 bases stayed unmatched. CDR3 length equals 24 residues. Looked up from germline, CDR1 is MNHEY and CDR2 is SVGAGI. The CDR3 DNA reads TGTGCCAGCAGTTACCCCCCACAGATAAGCCGGACTAGCGGGACCGCGCTTAGCACAGATACGCAGTATTTT. Protein sequence: CASSYPPQISRTSGTALSTDTQYF.

This clonotype was observed at least ten times. The rearrangement links TRBV3-1 to TRBJ2-7, with 8 nucleotides matching TRBD2. The J segment lost 5 bases and the V segment lost 3 bases, leaving 6 bases of the junction unmatched. The CDR3 spans 14 residues. Germline lookup yields CDR1 LGHDT and CDR2 YNNKEL (reference sequence). The CDR3 here is CASSHSGRGNEQYF. The CDR3 DNA sequence: TGTGCCAGCAGCCACAGCGGGAGAGGGAACGAGCAGTACTTC.

A single count supports this clonotype. The chain couples TRBV20-1 to TRBJ2-3, with TRBD1 as a possible D gene (5 bases). V lost 4 bases and J 5 bases, leaving 10 bases between the germline ends. From germline, CDR1 is DFQATT and CDR2 SNEGSKA (reference sequence). This CDR3 comprises 12 residues. CDR3 region: CSAKIRVDTQYF. CDR3 DNA: TGCAGTGCTAAAATCAGGGTAGATACGCAGTATTTT.

This clonotype was counted ten times or more. V and J are TRBV24-1 and TRBJ2-1, with D perhaps TRBD2 (6 bases). CDR1 and CDR2 (germline): KGHDR, SFDVKD. The CDR3 runs to 14 residues. The germline V and J ends were trimmed by 7 bases and 6 bases, with 15 bases remaining between them. CDR3 coding DNA: TGTGCCACCAGGAACAACCGGGACTCCAATGAGCAGTTCTTC. Its translation is CATRNNRDSNEQFF.

This chain connects TRBV19 to TRBJ2-5, with a tentative D call TRBD2 (6 bases). Trimming pared 3 bases from V and 4 bases from J, leaving 15 bases between. The CDR3 contains 15 residues. Germline CDR1 LNHDA, CDR2 SQIVND (reference sequence). CDR3 bases: TGTGCCAGTAGTATCCGGGACTCCCTCGGAGAGACCCAGTACTTC. It encodes CASSIRDSLGETQYF.

The chain links TRBV29-1 to TRBJ2-3; TRBD2 might be the D (5 bases). The end of the DNA is better explained by TRBJ2-7, so the J call may be wrong. Germline loops: CDR1 SQVTM, CDR2 ANQGSEA. CDR3 size: 12 residues. The CDR3 spells CSGADGTYEQYF. CDR3 nucleotide sequence: TGCAGCGGGGCCGACGGGACCTACGAGCAGTACTTC.

This clonotype has ten or more counts. For the CDR3, the DNA is TGTGCCAGCAGCTACACGGTATATGGCTACACCTTC. This sequence encodes CASSYTVYGYTF. The V gene is TRBV28, the J gene TRBJ1-2; D ambiguous. The germline V gene encodes CDR1 MDHEN and CDR2 SYDVKM. The CDR3 is made up of 12 amino acids. With 6 bases removed from V and 5 bases from J, the gap between germline ends came to 10 bases.

This clonotype was seen a handful of times. V gene TRBV12-3 or TRBV12-4 combines with J gene TRBJ2-6, with a tentative D call TRBD1 (5 bases). The CDR3 consists of 17 residues. Trimming took 11 bases from V and 1 from J, leaving 21 bases between them. The CDR3 DNA reads as TGTGCCTCTACCCTCGGACACCGAGGTTCTGGGGCCAACGTCCTGACTTTC. Its protein product is CASTLGHRGSGANVLTF.

At least ten counts were recorded for this clonotype. The chain recombines TRBV13 with TRBJ1-1; no clear D gene. CDR1 and CDR2 (germline): PRHDT, FYEKMQ (reference sequence). V lost 2 bases to trimming and J lost 8 bases, with 12 bases between them. CDR3 length: 13 residues. In nucleotides, the CDR3 is TGTGCCAGCAGCTTAACCTCTAAGGACGAAGCTTTCTTT. Residues: CASSLTSKDEAFF.

The V call is TRBV29-1, the J call TRBJ2-7; perhaps D is TRBD1 or TRBD2 (5 bases each). From germline, CDR1 is SQVTM and CDR2 ANQGSEA. This CDR3 is 11 amino acids long. Trimming cost V 7 bases and J 2 bases, with 9 bases left between them. CDR3 residues: CSAGAAYEQYF. The CDR3 DNA sequence: TGCAGCGCCGGGGCAGCCTACGAGCAGTACTTC.

The V and J genes are TRBV14 and TRBJ2-7; D unclear. The CDR3 consists of 14 residues. Germline V gives CDR1 SGHDN, CDR2 FVKESK. The V and J ends lost 1 base and 2 bases respectively, with 9 bases between them. The CDR3 here is CASSQGQATYEQYF. The CDR3 bases are TGTGCCAGCAGCCAAGGTCAGGCAACCTACGAGCAGTACTTC.

Ten or more counts support this clonotype. The chain employs TRBV6-1 and TRBJ2-7, with D possibly being TRBD1 or TRBD2 (5 bases each). Germline V gene lookup returns CDR1 MNHNS and CDR2 SASEGT. V lost 6 bases and J lost 0, with 15 bases in between. The CDR3 extends over 15 amino acids. The CDR3 region has the DNA TGTGCCAGCAGATCAACCGGGGCCAACTCCTACGAGCAGTACTTC. Residues: CASRSTGANSYEQYF.

The J gene is TRBJ2-4, the V gene TRBV7-9; 10 bases line up with TRBD2. This CDR3 is built from 16 residues. CDR1 is SEHNR, CDR2 FQNEAQ, per germline (reference sequence). Trimming at V came to 5 bases and at J to 5 bases, leaving 9 bases not matched to a gene. CDR3 in amino acids: CASSRPSGRMENIQYF. DNA for the CDR3: TGTGCCAGCAGCCGCCCTAGCGGGAGAATGGAAAACATTCAGTACTTC.

V and J are TRBV7-9 and TRBJ2-7; D might be TRBD2 (5 bases). V shed 5 bases and J shed 6 bases, with 17 bases lying between them. The V gene's germline CDR1 is SEHNR and CDR2 FQNEAQ (reference sequence). The CDR3 is 14 amino acids. The CDR3 DNA is TGTGCCAGCAGCCCCGAGGGTACAACTAGCGAGCAGTACTTC. Protein: CASSPEGTTSEQYF.